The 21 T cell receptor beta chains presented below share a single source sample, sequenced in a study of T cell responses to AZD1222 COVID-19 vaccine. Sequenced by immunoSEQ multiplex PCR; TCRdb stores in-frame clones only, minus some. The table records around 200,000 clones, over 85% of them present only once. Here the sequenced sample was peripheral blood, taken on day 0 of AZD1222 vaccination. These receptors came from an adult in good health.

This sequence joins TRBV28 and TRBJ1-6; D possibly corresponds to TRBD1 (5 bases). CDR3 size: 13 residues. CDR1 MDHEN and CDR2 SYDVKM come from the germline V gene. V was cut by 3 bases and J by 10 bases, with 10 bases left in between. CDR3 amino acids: CASSFGGRSPLHF. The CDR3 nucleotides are TGTGCCAGCAGTTTCGGGGGTAGATCACCCCTCCACTTT. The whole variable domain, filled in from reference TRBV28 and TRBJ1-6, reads DVKVTQSSRYLVKRTGEKVFLECVQDMDHENMFWYRQDPGLGLRLIYFSYDVKMKEKGDIPEGYSVSREKKERFSLILESASTNQTSMYLCASSFGGRSPLHFGNGTRLTVT.

The CDR3 region is CAISALTVNYGYTF. The CDR3 nucleotides read TGTGCCATCAGCGCCCTGACAGTAAACTATGGCTACACCTTC. The chain couples TRBV10-3 to TRBJ1-2; TRBD1 is a possible D gene (5 bases). The V gene's germline CDR1 is ENHRY and CDR2 SYGVKD. The CDR3 is 14 residues long. Trimming took off 6 bases at V and 2 bases at J, with 13 bases between the two ends.

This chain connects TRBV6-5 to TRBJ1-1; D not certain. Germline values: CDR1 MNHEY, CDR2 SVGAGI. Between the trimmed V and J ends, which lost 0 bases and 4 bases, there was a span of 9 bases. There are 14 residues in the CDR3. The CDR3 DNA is TGTGCCAGCAGTTACTCGTGGCGTGGCACTGAAGCTTTCTTT. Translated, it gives CASSYSWRGTEAFF.

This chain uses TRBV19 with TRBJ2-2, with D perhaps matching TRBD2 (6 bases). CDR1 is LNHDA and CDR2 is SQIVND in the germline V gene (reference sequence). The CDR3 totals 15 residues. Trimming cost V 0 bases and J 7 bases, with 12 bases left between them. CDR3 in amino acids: CASSIDLRLVGELFF. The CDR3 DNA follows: TGTGCCAGTAGTATAGATCTACGACTAGTCGGGGAGCTGTTTTTT.

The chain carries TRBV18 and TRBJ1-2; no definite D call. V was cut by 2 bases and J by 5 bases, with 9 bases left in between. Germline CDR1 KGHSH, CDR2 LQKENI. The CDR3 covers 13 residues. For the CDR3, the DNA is TGTGCCAGCTCACCAGACGACGGGTATGGCTACACCTTC. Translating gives CASSPDDGYGYTF.

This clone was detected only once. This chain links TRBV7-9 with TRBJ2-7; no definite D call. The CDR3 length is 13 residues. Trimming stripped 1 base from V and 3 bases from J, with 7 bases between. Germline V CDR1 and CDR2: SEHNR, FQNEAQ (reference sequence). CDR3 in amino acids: CASSLVTGYEQYF. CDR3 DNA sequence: TGTGCCAGCAGCTTAGTGACTGGCTACGAGCAGTACTTC.

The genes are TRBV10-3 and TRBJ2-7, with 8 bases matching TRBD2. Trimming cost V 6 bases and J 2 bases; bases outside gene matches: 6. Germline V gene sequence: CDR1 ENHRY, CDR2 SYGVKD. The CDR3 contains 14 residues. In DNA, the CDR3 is TGTGCCATCAGGTTAACTAGCGGCACCTACGAGCAGTACTTC. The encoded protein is CAIRLTSGTYEQYF.

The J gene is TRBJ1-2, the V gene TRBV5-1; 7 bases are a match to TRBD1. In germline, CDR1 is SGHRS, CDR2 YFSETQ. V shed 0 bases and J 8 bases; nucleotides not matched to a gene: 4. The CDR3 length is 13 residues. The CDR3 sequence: CASSLGQGKGYTF. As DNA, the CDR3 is TGCGCCAGCAGCTTGGGACAGGGCAAAGGCTACACCTTC.

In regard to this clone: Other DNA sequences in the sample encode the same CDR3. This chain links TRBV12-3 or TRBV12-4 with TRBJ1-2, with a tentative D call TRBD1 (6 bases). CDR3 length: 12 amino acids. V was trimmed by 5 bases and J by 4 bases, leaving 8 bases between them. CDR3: CASSQDSYGYTF. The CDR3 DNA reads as TGTGCCAGCAGTCAGGACAGCTATGGCTACACCTTC.

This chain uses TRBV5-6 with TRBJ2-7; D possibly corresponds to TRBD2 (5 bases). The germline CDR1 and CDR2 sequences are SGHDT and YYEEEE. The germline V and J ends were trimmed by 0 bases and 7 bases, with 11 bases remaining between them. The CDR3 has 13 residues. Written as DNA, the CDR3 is TGTGCCAGCAGCTTGGGGACTTTTACAGAGCAGTACTTC. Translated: CASSLGTFTEQYF.

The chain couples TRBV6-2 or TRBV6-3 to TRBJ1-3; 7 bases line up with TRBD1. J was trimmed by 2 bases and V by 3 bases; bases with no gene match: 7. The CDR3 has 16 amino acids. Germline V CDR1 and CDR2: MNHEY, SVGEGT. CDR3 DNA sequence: TGTGCCAGCAGTTATAGGGGGCTGCTGGCTGGAAACACCATATATTTT. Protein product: CASSYRGLLAGNTIYF.

The CDR3 coding sequence is TGTGCCAGCAGCCAAGATTTAGGGGGTGGCTACACCTTC. It specifies CASSQDLGGGYTF. This chain connects TRBV3-1 (or the pseudogene TRBV3-2) to TRBJ1-2; TRBD1 is a possible D gene (6 bases). Germline CDR1 is LGHDT and CDR2 is YNNKEL (reference sequence). The CDR3 spans 13 residues. The V end was cut by 0 bases, the J end by 7 bases, with 9 bases between.

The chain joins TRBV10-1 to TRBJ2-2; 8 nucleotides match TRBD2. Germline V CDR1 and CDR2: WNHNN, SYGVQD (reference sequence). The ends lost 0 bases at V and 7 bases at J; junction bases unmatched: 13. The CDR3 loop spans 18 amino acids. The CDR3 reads CASSESFSAGGRVGELFF. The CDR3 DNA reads TGCGCCAGCAGTGAGTCATTCTCCGCGGGAGGAAGGGTCGGGGAGCTGTTTTTT.

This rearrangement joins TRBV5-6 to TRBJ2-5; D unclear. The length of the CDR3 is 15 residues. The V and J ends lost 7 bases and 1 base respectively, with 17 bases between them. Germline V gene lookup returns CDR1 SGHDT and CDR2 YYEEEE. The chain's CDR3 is CASLRRHGSQETQYF. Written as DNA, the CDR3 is TGTGCCAGCCTACGGAGACACGGTTCCCAAGAGACCCAGTACTTC.

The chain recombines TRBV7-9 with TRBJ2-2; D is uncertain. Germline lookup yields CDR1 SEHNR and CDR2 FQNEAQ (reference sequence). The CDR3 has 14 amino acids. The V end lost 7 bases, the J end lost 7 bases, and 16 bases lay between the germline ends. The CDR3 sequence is CASTPSGSGGELFF. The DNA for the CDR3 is TGTGCCAGCACCCCCTCGGGCTCCGGCGGGGAGCTGTTTTTT.

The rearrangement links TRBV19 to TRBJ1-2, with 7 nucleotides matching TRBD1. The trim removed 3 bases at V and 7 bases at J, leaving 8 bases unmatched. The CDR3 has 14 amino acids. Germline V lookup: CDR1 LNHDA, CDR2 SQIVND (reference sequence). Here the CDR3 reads CASSMLEGAVGYTF. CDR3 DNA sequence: TGTGCCAGTAGTATGTTGGAGGGGGCGGTTGGCTACACCTTC.

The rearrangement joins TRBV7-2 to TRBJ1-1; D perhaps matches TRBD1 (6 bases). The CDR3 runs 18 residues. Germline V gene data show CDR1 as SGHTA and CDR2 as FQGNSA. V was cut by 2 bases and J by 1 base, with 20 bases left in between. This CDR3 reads CASSLLGQGRVGNTEAFF. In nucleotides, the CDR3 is TGTGCCAGCAGCTTATTGGGGCAGGGGCGCGTCGGGAACACTGAAGCTTTCTTT.

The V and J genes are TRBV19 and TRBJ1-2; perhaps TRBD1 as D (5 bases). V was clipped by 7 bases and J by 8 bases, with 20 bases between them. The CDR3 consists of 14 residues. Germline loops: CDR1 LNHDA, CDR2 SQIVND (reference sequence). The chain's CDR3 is CASTSLGPRVGYTF. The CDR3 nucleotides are TGTGCCAGTACCAGCCTGGGGCCGAGGGTGGGCTACACCTTC. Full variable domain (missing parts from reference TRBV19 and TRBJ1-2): DGGITQSPKYLFRKEGQNVTLSCEQNLNHDAMYWYRQDPGQGLRLIYYSQIVNDFQKGDIAEGYSVSREKKESFPLTVTSAQKNPTAFYLCASTSLGPRVGYTFGSGTRLTVV.

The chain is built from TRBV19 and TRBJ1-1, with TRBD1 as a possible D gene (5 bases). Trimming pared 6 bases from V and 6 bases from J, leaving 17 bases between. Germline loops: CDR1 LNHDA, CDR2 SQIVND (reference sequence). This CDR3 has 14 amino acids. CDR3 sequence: CASSRLMGHSEAFF. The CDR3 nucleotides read TGTGCCAGTAGCCGGTTGATGGGGCACTCTGAAGCTTTCTTT.

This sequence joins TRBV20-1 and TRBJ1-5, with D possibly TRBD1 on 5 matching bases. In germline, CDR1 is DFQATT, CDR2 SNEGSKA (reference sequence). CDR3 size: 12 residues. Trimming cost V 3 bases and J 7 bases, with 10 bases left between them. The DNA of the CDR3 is TGCAGTGCTAGTTCCAGGGACCAGCCCCAGCATTTT. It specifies CSASSRDQPQHF.

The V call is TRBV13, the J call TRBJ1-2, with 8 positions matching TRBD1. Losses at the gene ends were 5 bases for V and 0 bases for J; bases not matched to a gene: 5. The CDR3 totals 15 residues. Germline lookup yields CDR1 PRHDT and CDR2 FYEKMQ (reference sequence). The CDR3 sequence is CASSTQDRANYGYTF. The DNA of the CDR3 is TGTGCCAGCAGCACCCAGGACAGGGCTAACTATGGCTACACCTTC.